A single sample gave rise to the 32 T cell receptor beta chains below, sequenced in a study of blood T cell repertoires in COVID-19 (dated by TCRdb to 2020 to 2021). The library was obtained by the immunoSEQ multiplex PCR assay. TCRdb stores this immuneACCESS table with in-frame sequences only. Part of the clones is absent; in the studies checked, under half of the shortfall reflects unresolved V genes, and no reason is known for the rest. This sample lists 100,000 to 120,000 clones; about 80% were detected once. Of the sample, around 19% falls within the top ten clones. The sample was peripheral blood. The receptors derive from a woman between 70 and 85 years old with acute or convalescent COVID-19.

The chain employs TRBV7-2 and TRBJ1-1, with 10 bases identical to TRBD1. Unmatched junction bases numbered 7, after V lost 5 bases and J lost 10 bases. Germline assignment: CDR1 SGHTA and CDR2 FQGNSA. The CDR3 sequence is 13 residues long. The CDR3 region is CASSQGQGSIAFF. The CDR3 coding sequence is TGTGCCAGCAGCCAGGGACAGGGGAGTATAGCTTTCTTT.

The chain combines TRBV9 with TRBJ2-5; 8 nucleotides align to TRBD1. V gave up 1 base and J gave up 0 bases; unmatched junction bases: 5. This CDR3 contains 16 residues. Per the germline V gene, CDR1 is SGDLS and CDR2 is YYNGEE. This chain's CDR3 is CASSVLAGGYQETQYF. The CDR3, as DNA: TGTGCCAGCAGCGTACTCGCAGGGGGCTACCAAGAGACCCAGTACTTC.

This clone was seen once. The rearrangement joins TRBV7-9 to TRBJ1-6; 10 bases agree with TRBD1. The germline CDR1 and CDR2 sequences are SEHNR and FQNEAQ (reference sequence). The CDR3 covers 16 residues. J gave up 7 bases and V 5 bases, and 8 bases lay outside the gene matches. CDR3 residues: CASSKSGTGDNSPLHF. The CDR3, as DNA: TGTGCCAGCAGCAAATCCGGGACAGGGGACAATTCACCCCTCCACTTT.

This chain joins TRBV7-2 and TRBJ2-1, with D hard to call. This CDR3 contains 13 residues. V shed 0 bases and J shed 8 bases, with 8 bases lying between them. Germline V gene data show CDR1 as SGHTA and CDR2 as FQGNSA. CDR3 region: CASSLATLYEQFF. CDR3 DNA sequence: TGTGCCAGCAGCTTAGCGACTCTCTATGAGCAGTTCTTC.

The chain combines TRBV7-9 with TRBJ2-4; 9 positions agree with TRBD1. Near its end, the DNA agrees better with TRBJ2-5, so the J call may be wrong. The CDR3 is 13 amino acids. Germline V gene lookup returns CDR1 SEHNR and CDR2 FQNEAQ (reference sequence). The CDR3: CASSLEGQGTQYF. The CDR3 DNA sequence: TGTGCCAGCAGCTTAGAGGGACAGGGGACCCAGTACTTC.

J is TRBJ2-7 and V is TRBV7-8; D may be TRBD1 (6 bases). The CDR3 extends over 13 amino acids. Germline lookup yields CDR1 SGHVS and CDR2 FQNEAQ. V was cut by 7 bases and J by 0 bases, with 10 bases left in between. Here the CDR3 DNA reads TGTGCCAGCACCGAGGGGGACTCCTACGAGCAGTACTTC. Amino acid sequence: CASTEGDSYEQYF.

This clone was found once. The chain uses TRBV4-3 and TRBJ2-2, with D tentatively TRBD1 (5 bases). Germline values: CDR1 LGHNA, CDR2 YSLEER. This CDR3 contains 16 residues. V dropped 0 bases and J dropped 7 bases, with 15 bases sitting between them. The CDR3 loop reads CASSQDPPRVLGELFF. DNA of the CDR3: TGCGCCAGCAGCCAAGACCCCCCCAGGGTGCTCGGGGAGCTGTTTTTT.

The sample holds many counts of this clone. V usage is TRBV7-9 and J usage is TRBJ1-2, with D possibly being TRBD1 (5 bases). V was clipped by 5 bases and J by 5 bases, with 15 bases between them. Germline V gene sequence: CDR1 SEHNR, CDR2 FQNEAQ (reference sequence). The CDR3 runs to 14 residues. The CDR3 DNA is TGTGCCAGCAGCGGGGCGGACGGTGGGTATGGCTACACCTTC. This encodes CASSGADGGYGYTF.

The chain uses TRBV20-1 and TRBJ1-1; the D gene is possibly TRBD1 (5 bases). Germline CDR1 and CDR2: DFQATT and SNEGSKA (reference sequence). The CDR3 is 18 residues long. Trimming left V 3 bases short and J 6 bases short, with 29 bases between. The CDR3 DNA follows: TGCAGTGCTAGTCTAGTAGCCCAGGGAGGGAGTAAGGGCGCTGAAGCTTTCTTT. It is translated as CSASLVAQGGSKGAEAFF.

The chain links TRBV5-1 to TRBJ1-1; 9 bases are a match to TRBD1. Germline CDR1 SGHRS, CDR2 YFSETQ. Trimming at V came to 4 bases and at J to 5 bases, leaving 9 bases not matched to a gene. This CDR3 region has 15 residues. The CDR3: CASSIRDREGTEAFF. In nucleotides, the CDR3 is TGCGCCAGCAGCATCCGGGACAGGGAGGGGACTGAAGCTTTCTTT.

The V and J genes are TRBV19 and TRBJ2-7, with a possible D match to TRBD2 (6 bases). Germline assignment: CDR1 LNHDA and CDR2 SQIVND (reference sequence). V was trimmed by 8 bases and J by 5 bases, leaving 22 bases between them. The length of the CDR3 is 15 residues. CDR3 DNA: TGTGCCAGTCGATCCCACTCGCTTAGACTAGACGAGCAGTACTTC. Encoded protein: CASRSHSLRLDEQYF.

This chain joins TRBV25-1 and TRBJ1-1; 9 bases are shared with TRBD1. The J segment lost 6 bases and the V segment lost 5 bases, leaving 10 bases of the junction unmatched. The germline gives CDR1 MGHDK, CDR2 SYGVNS. CDR3 length equals 15 residues. CDR3 in DNA: TGTGCCAGCAGTCAAAACAGGGGGCTGGTCTCTGAAGCTTTCTTT. Its protein is CASSQNRGLVSEAFF.

V gene TRBV4-1 combines with J gene TRBJ2-2; 7 bases line up with TRBD1. There are 17 residues in the CDR3. Germline V gene lookup returns CDR1 MGHRA and CDR2 YSYEKL. Trimming at V came to 4 bases and at J to 4 bases, leaving 12 bases not matched to a gene. The CDR3: CASSPNRGGESTGELFF. The CDR3 coding sequence is TGCGCCAGCAGCCCTAATCGAGGGGGCGAGAGCACCGGGGAGCTGTTTTTT.

This clone was recorded only once. The chain joins TRBV27 to TRBJ1-5; 7 positions match TRBD1. Germline CDR1 MNHEY, CDR2 SMNVEV (reference sequence). V was clipped by 6 bases and J by 2 bases; unmatched bases: 10. This CDR3 comprises 16 residues. CDR3: CASRRITGAGNQPQHF. The CDR3 DNA reads TGTGCCAGCAGACGAATCACAGGGGCAGGCAATCAGCCCCAGCATTTT.

There are a few counts of this clone. The chain employs TRBV19 and TRBJ1-2; the match to TRBD1 covers 10 bases. This CDR3 is 15 amino acids long. CDR1 is LNHDA and CDR2 is SQIVND in the germline V gene (reference sequence). Trimming at V came to 4 bases and at J to 7 bases, leaving 9 bases not matched to a gene. CDR3 coding DNA: TGTGCCAGTAGTAATAGACCGGGACAGGGGAGTGGCTACACCTTC. Translated: CASSNRPGQGSGYTF.

The rearrangement links TRBV6-5 to TRBJ1-5; 8 nucleotides line up with TRBD1. With V trimmed by 0 bases and J by 6 bases, 4 bases remained unmatched. CDR1 is MNHEY and CDR2 is SVGAGI in the germline V gene. This CDR3 is 15 amino acids long. CDR3 DNA: TGTGCCAGCAGTTACTCGAGGGACAGGACTCAGCCCCAGCATTTT. It specifies CASSYSRDRTQPQHF.

The chain recombines TRBV11-3 with TRBJ2-3; D possibly corresponds to TRBD1 (6 bases). The CDR3 length is 15 residues. Trimming left V 0 bases short and J 5 bases short, with 12 bases between. Germline V gene lookup returns CDR1 SGHNT and CDR2 YENEEA. CDR3 protein: CASSLEGSRGDTQYF. CDR3 in DNA: TGTGCCAGCAGCTTAGAGGGGTCCAGGGGAGATACGCAGTATTTT.

The genes are TRBV9 and TRBJ1-2; 11 bases align to TRBD1. Germline trimming cut 3 bases from V and 2 bases from J; bases unmatched to any gene: 3. The CDR3 sequence is 15 residues long. From germline, CDR1 is SGDLS and CDR2 YYNGEE. CDR3 sequence reads: CASSGTGGLNYGYTF. In nucleotides, the CDR3 is TGTGCCAGCAGCGGGACAGGGGGCCTGAACTATGGCTACACCTTC.

The chain combines TRBV19 with TRBJ1-3; D is undetermined. Trimming left V 6 bases short and J 4 bases short, with 16 bases between. Per germline, CDR1 LNHDA and CDR2 SQIVND (reference sequence). The CDR3 has 15 residues. As DNA, the CDR3 is TGTGCCAGTAGGCTGACATCAAGTCCGGGAAACACCATATATTTT. Its translation is CASRLTSSPGNTIYF.

V usage is TRBV18 and J usage is TRBJ1-5; 9 positions match TRBD1. The CDR3 extends over 13 amino acids. CDR1 is KGHSH and CDR2 is LQKENI in the germline V gene. After removal of 5 bases from V and 8 bases from J, the junction contained 4 bases not matched to a gene. The CDR3 bases are TGTGCCAGCTCAGGGACAGGGAGAGAGCCCCAGCATTTT. It codes for CASSGTGREPQHF.

The chain has TRBV27 and TRBJ1-1, with D possibly TRBD1 on 6 matching bases. The CDR3 extends over 13 amino acids. Trimming removed 5 bases from V and 0 bases from J, with 7 bases in between. Germline CDR1 and CDR2: MNHEY and SMNVEV (reference sequence). The CDR3 loop is CASSTGLNTEAFF. The CDR3 coding sequence is TGTGCCAGCAGTACAGGGTTGAACACTGAAGCTTTCTTT.

To note about this clone: A much more abundant neighbour one base away suggests this may be a read error. This CDR3 is also generated by other DNA sequences in the sample. The chain combines TRBV5-1 with TRBJ2-7; TRBD2 matches at 8 bases. J gave up 8 bases and V 10 bases, and 23 bases lay outside the gene matches. The germline V gene encodes CDR1 SGHRS and CDR2 YFSETQ. The CDR3 runs to 16 residues. CDR3 DNA: TGCGCCCGGTTGCGCCGTCGGGGGGGCCGGGGGGGGCAGCAGTACTTC. Protein product: CARLRRRGGRGGQQYF.

This chain connects TRBV5-4 to TRBJ1-1, with 7 bases lining up with TRBD1. Trimming took 4 bases from V and 5 from J; bases not matched to a gene: 17. CDR3 length equals 17 residues. Germline CDR1 reads SGHNT; CDR2 reads YYREEE (reference sequence). Here the CDR3 DNA reads TGTGCCAGCAGCCCAGCGAGACTACAGGGGAAGAAGACTGAAGCTTTCTTT. Its translation: CASSPARLQGKKTEAFF.

This chain links TRBV10-1 with TRBJ2-3; D gene uncertain. Trimming shortened V by 4 bases and J by 4 bases, and 3 bases separated the two germline ends. Germline assignment: CDR1 WNHNN and CDR2 SYGVQD (reference sequence). The CDR3 has 11 amino acids. This chain's CDR3 is CASSAADTQYF. DNA for the CDR3: TGCGCCAGCAGTGCGGCAGATACGCAGTATTTT.

The V and J genes are TRBV28 and TRBJ2-7; TRBD1 is a possible D gene (7 bases). This CDR3 is built from 12 residues. CDR1 is MDHEN and CDR2 is SYDVKM in the germline V gene. The germline V and J ends were trimmed by 5 bases and 6 bases, with 11 bases remaining between them. CDR3 bases: TGTGCCAGCAGTCCAGGGGGGCCCGAGCAGTACTTC. The encoded protein is CASSPGGPEQYF.

The chain employs TRBV19 and TRBJ2-1; 9 bases are a match to TRBD1. With 3 bases clipped from V and 9 bases from J, the junction kept 9 bases outside the gene matches. Germline assignment: CDR1 LNHDA and CDR2 SQIVND (reference sequence). This CDR3 is 15 amino acids long. The CDR3 region has the DNA TGTGCCAGTAGTATCGGACAGGGGAGGGCGAGTGAGCAGTTCTTC. Protein product: CASSIGQGRASEQFF.

This clone was observed a few times. The chain employs TRBV19 and TRBJ1-2, with 8 nucleotides matching TRBD1. Trimming cost V 7 bases and J 4 bases; bases outside gene matches: 8. This CDR3 contains 14 residues. Germline V gene data show CDR1 as LNHDA and CDR2 as SQIVND (reference sequence). The chain's CDR3 is CASTTTGGGYGYTF. The CDR3 nucleotides are TGTGCCAGTACCACAACAGGGGGTGGCTATGGCTACACCTTC.

The chain combines TRBV3-1 (or the pseudogene TRBV3-2) with TRBJ1-5; D is possibly TRBD1 (5 bases). The V end lost 4 bases, the J end lost 7 bases, and 11 bases lay between the germline ends. This CDR3 has 13 amino acids. Germline assignment: CDR1 LGHDT and CDR2 YNNKEL (reference sequence). DNA of the CDR3: TGTGCCAGCAGCCCAAGACAGCGCCAGCCCCAGCATTTT. Amino acids: CASSPRQRQPQHF.

The chain employs TRBV5-1 and TRBJ2-1, with a tentative D call TRBD1 (5 bases). CDR1 is SGHRS and CDR2 is YFSETQ in the germline V gene. The ends were cut back, 3 bases at V and 4 bases at J, with 17 bases in the middle. This CDR3 comprises 16 residues. CDR3 sequence reads: CASSSGHVRGYNEQFF. The DNA for the CDR3 is TGCGCCAGCAGCTCTGGACACGTAAGAGGTTACAATGAGCAGTTCTTC.

The sample holds a few counts of this clone. This rearrangement joins TRBV29-1 to TRBJ2-3, with 12 bases identical to TRBD2. The CDR3 sequence is 16 residues long. The V gene's germline CDR1 is SQVTM and CDR2 ANQGSEA. V shed 0 bases, J shed 1 base, and the junction held 2 bases outside the gene matches. The CDR3 DNA reads as TGCAGCGTTGAAGAGGGACTAGCGGGTCGCACAGATACGCAGTATTTT. This translates into CSVEEGLAGRTDTQYF.

The chain carries TRBV5-5 and TRBJ1-6; no clear D. V gave up 4 bases and J gave up 10 bases, with 12 bases separating them. Germline V gene data show CDR1 as SGHKS and CDR2 as YYEKEE (reference sequence). The CDR3 is 13 residues long. Here the CDR3 reads CASSPEPQSPLHF. CDR3 DNA sequence: TGTGCCAGCAGCCCGGAGCCTCAGTCACCCCTCCACTTT.

The rearrangement uses TRBV29-1 and TRBJ2-3, with 8 positions matching TRBD2. The CDR3 extends over 16 amino acids. V was pared by 5 bases and J by 0 bases, with 10 bases of the junction left unmatched. The V gene's germline CDR1 is SQVTM and CDR2 ANQGSEA. The CDR3 loop reads CSVYSGVLTSTDTQYF. The CDR3 DNA sequence: TGCAGCGTTTATAGCGGGGTACTTACTAGCACAGATACGCAGTATTTT.